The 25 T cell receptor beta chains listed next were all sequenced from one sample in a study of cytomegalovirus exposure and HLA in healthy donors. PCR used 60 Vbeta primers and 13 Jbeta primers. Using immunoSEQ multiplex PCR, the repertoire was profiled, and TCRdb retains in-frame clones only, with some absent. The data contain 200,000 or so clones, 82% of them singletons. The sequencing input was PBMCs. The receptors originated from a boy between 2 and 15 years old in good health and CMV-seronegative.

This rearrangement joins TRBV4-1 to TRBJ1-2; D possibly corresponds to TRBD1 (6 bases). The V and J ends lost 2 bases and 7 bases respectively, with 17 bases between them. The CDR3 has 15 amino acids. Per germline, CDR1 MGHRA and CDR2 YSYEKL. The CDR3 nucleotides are TGCGCCAGCAGCCAAATCCCCTCAGGACAGTCTGGCTACACCTTC. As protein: CASSQIPSGQSGYTF.

The CDR3 DNA reads TGTGCCAGCAGTTTGGGGACCGGGACTAGCTCCCCCTACAATGAGCAGTTCTTC. As protein: CASSLGTGTSSPYNEQFF. The gene calls are TRBV9 and TRBJ2-1, with 9 bases aligning to TRBD2. Germline CDR1 reads SGDLS; CDR2 reads YYNGEE. Trimming took 5 bases from V and 2 from J; bases not matched to a gene: 14. This CDR3 has 18 amino acids.

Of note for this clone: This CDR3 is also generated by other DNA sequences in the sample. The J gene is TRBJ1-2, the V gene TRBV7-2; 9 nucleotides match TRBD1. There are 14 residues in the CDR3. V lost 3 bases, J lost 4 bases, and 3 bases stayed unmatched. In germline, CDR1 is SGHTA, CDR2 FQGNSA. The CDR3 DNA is TGTGCCAGCAGCTTGGGACAGGGTCTCTATGGCTACACCTTC. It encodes CASSLGQGLYGYTF.

CDR3 bases: TGTGCCAGCAGTGCGCGGGTGGGGACAGATACGCAGTATTTT. Translating gives CASSARVGTDTQYF. The chain uses TRBV2 and TRBJ2-3; maybe TRBD2 (5 bases). V was shortened by 4 bases and J by 3 bases, with 11 bases between the two germline ends. The germline gives CDR1 SNHLY, CDR2 FYNNEI. The CDR3 spans 14 residues.

The chain's CDR3 is CASSGTGTSGAHNEQFF. The DNA for the CDR3 is TGTGCCAGCAGCGGTACCGGGACTAGCGGGGCACACAATGAGCAGTTCTTC. This sequence joins TRBV7-2 and TRBJ2-1; 13 bases fit TRBD2. CDR1 SGHTA and CDR2 FQGNSA come from the germline V gene. This CDR3 has 17 residues. J was trimmed by 5 bases and V by 5 bases; bases with no gene match: 9.

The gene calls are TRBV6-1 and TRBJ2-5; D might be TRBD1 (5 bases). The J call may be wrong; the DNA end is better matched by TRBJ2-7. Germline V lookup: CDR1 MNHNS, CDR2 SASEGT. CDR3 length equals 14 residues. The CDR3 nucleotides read TGTGCCAGCAGTGGGACATCTCTGGCCTACGAGCAGTACTTC. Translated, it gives CASSGTSLAYEQYF.

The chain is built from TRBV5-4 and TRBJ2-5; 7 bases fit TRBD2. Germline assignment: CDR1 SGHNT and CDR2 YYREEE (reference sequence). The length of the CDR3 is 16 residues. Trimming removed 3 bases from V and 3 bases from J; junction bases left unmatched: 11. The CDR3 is CASSSGGWGVKETQYF. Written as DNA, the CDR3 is TGTGCCAGCAGCTCCGGGGGGTGGGGCGTCAAAGAGACCCAGTACTTC.

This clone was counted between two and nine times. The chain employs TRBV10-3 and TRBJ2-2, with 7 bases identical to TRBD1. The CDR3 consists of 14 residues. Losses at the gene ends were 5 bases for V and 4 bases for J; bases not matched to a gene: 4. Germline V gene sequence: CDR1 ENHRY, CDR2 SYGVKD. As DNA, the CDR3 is TGTGCCATCAGTCTGACAGGGATCACCGGGGAGCTGTTTTTT. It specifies CAISLTGITGELFF.

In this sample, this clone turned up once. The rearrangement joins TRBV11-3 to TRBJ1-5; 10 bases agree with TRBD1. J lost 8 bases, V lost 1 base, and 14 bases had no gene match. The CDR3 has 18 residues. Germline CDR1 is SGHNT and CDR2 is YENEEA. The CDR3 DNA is TGTGCCAGCAGCTTAGGCAGACAGGGGGCTAGAAGGTGTGAGCCCCAGCATTTT. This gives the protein CASSLGRQGARRCEPQHF. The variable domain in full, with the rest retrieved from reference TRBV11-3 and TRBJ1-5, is EAGVVQSPRYKIIEKKQPVAFWCNPISGHNTLYWYLQNLGQGPELLIRYENEEAVDDSQLPKDRFSAERLKGVDSTLKIQPAELGDSAVYLCASSLGRQGARRCEPQHFGDGTRLSIL.

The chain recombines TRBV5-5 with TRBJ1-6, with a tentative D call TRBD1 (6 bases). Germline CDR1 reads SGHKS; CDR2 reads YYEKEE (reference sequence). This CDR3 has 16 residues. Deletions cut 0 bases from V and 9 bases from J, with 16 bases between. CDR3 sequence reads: CASSLVGTRPGSPLHF. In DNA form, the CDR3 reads TGTGCCAGCAGCTTGGTGGGGACACGCCCGGGTTCACCCCTCCACTTT.

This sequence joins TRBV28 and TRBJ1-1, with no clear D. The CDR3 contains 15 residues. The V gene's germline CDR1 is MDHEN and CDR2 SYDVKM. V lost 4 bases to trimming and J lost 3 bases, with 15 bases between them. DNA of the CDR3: TGTGCCAGCAGTTCCCGTCGGGAATGGGACACTGAAGCTTTCTTT. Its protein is CASSSRREWDTEAFF.

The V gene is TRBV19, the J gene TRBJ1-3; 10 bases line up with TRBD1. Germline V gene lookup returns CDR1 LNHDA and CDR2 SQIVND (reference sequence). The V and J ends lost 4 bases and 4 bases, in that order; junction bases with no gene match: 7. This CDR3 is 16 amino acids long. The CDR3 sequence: CASSNTGTGAGNTIYF. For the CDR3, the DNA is TGTGCCAGTAGTAATACCGGGACAGGGGCCGGAAACACCATATATTTT.

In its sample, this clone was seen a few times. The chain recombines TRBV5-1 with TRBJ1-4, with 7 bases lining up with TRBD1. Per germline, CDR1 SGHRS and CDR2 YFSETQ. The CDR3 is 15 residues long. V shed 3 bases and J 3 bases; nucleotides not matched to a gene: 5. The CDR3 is CASSSTGTANEKLFF. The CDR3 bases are TGCGCCAGCAGCTCCACCGGGACAGCTAATGAAAAACTGTTTTTT.

The CDR3: CAIRRENTEAFF. The DNA of the CDR3 is TGTGCCATCAGGAGGGAGAACACTGAAGCTTTCTTT. This chain connects TRBV10-3 to TRBJ1-1; D is undetermined. With 6 bases removed from V and 1 base from J, the gap between germline ends came to 6 bases. The CDR3 contains 12 residues. Germline lookup yields CDR1 ENHRY and CDR2 SYGVKD.

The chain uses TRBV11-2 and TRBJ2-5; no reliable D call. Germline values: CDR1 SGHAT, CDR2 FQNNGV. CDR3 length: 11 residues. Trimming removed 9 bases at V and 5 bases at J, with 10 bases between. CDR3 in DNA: TGTGCCAGTCTATTGGAGGAGACCCAGTACTTC. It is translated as CASLLEETQYF.

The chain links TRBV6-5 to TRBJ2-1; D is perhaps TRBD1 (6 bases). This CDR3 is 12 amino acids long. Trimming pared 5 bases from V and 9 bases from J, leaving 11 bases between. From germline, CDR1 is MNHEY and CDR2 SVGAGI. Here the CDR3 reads CASSRRGGEQFF. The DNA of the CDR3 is TGTGCCAGCAGTCGTAGAGGGGGTGAGCAGTTCTTC.

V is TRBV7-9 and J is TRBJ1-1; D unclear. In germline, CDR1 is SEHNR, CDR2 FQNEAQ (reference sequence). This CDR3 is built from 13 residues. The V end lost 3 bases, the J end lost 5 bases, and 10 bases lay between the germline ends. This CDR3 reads CASSFRVGTEAFF. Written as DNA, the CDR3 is TGTGCCAGCAGCTTCCGGGTAGGAACTGAAGCTTTCTTT.

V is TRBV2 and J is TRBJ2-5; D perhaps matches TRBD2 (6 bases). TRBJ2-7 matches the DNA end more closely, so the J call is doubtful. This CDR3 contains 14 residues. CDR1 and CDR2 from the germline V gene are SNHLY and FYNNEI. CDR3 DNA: TGTGCCAGCAGCCCCGGGACTTGGTCCTACGAGCAGTACTTC. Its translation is CASSPGTWSYEQYF.

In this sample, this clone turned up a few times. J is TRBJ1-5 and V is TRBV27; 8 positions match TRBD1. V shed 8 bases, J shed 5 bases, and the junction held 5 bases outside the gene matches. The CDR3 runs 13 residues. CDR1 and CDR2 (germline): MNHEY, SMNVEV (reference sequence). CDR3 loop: CASGTGVHQPQHF. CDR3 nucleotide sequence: TGTGCCAGCGGGACAGGAGTTCATCAGCCCCAGCATTTT.

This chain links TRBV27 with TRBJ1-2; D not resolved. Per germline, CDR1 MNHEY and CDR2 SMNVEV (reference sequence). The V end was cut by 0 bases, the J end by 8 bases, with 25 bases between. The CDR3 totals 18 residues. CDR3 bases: TGTGCCAGCAGTTTATCGAAAATGGTGCGATGGTGGTGCGAGGGCTACACCTTC. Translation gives CASSLSKMVRWWCEGYTF.

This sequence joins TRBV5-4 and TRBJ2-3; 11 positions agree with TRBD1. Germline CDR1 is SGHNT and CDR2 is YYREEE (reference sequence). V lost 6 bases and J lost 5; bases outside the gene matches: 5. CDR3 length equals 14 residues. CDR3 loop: CASTGQGAGDTQYF. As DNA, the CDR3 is TGTGCCAGCACCGGACAGGGGGCGGGAGATACGCAGTATTTT.

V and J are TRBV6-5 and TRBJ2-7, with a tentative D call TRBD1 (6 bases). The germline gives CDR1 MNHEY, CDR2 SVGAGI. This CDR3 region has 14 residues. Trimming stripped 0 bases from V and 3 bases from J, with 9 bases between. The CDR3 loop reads CASSYSGTSYEQYF. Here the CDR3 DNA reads TGTGCCAGCAGTTACTCCGGGACAAGCTACGAGCAGTACTTC.

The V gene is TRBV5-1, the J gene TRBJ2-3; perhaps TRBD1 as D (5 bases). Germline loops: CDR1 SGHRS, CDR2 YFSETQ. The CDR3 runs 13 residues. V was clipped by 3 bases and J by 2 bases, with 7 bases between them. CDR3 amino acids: CASSSRVTDTQYF. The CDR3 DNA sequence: TGCGCCAGCAGCTCCAGGGTCACAGATACGCAGTATTTT. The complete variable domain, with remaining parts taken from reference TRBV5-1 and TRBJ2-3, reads KAGVTQTPRYLIKTRGQQVTLSCSPISGHRSVSWYQQTPGQGLQFLFEYFSETQRNKGNFPGRFSGRQFSNSRSEMNVSTLELGDSALYLCASSSRVTDTQYFGPGTRLTVL.

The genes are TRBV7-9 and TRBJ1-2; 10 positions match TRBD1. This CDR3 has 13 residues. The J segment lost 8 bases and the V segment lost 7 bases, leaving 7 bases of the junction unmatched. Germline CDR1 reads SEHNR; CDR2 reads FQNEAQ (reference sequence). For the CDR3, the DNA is TGTGCCAGCAACCTGGGACAGGGGTTCGGCTACACCTTC. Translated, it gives CASNLGQGFGYTF.

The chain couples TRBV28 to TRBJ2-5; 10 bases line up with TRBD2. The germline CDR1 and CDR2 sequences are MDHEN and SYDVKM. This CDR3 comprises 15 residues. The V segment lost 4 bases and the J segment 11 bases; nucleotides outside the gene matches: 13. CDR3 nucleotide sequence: TGTGCCAGCAGTTCCCTTAAGGACAGCGGGGGGGAGCAGTACTTC. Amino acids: CASSSLKDSGGEQYF.